The 7 T cell receptor beta chains listed next were all sequenced from one sample in a study of T cells in Graves' hyperthyroidism and ophthalmopathy (dated by TCRdb to the late 2010s). The library was built by means of multiplex PCR. Data came from an Illumina HiSeq 2000. The TCR beta CDR3 regions were amplified from RNA transcripts. The TCR CDR3 was subjected to a first round of RT-PCR using the HTBI primer set and the Qiagen OneStep RT-PCR kit. The public reads were run again by TCRdb, first through fastp at Q25 and then through MiXCR, and only productive beta chains were kept. Rows are unified per CDR3 protein, each entry keeping the most common DNA and genes. Across this sample there are about 620,000 distinct CDR3 sequences, with about 17% seen only once. Clones ranked in the top ten supply around 4% of the sample. Sequenced sample: blood. These receptors were collected from a woman in her 30s with Graves' hyperthyroidism.

This clonotype was counted at least ten times. The DNA for the CDR3 is TGTGCCAGCAGTTTTGGAAGTACTAATCAGCCCCAGCATTTT. Translation gives CASSFGSTNQPQHF. This chain connects TRBV12-3 or TRBV12-4 to TRBJ1-5; D ambiguous. The germline V and J ends were trimmed by 3 bases and 4 bases, with 10 bases remaining between them. The CDR3 runs 14 residues.

Ten or more counts support this clonotype. The chain combines TRBV20-1 with TRBJ2-3, with D maybe TRBD2 (5 bases). Trimming took 6 bases from V and 2 from J, leaving 12 bases between them. The CDR3 runs 13 residues. Germline values: CDR1 DFQATT, CDR2 SNEGSKA (reference sequence). The CDR3 region has the DNA TGCAGTGCCCAAATACTAGTCACAGATACGCAGTATTTT. It codes for CSAQILVTDTQYF.

This clonotype was seen a handful of times. V is TRBV27 and J is TRBJ2-2, with TRBD2 as a possible D gene (5 bases). Germline V gene data show CDR1 as MNHEY and CDR2 as SMNVEV (reference sequence). V was shortened by 6 bases and J by 7 bases, with 12 bases between the two germline ends. The CDR3 runs to 13 residues. The DNA for the CDR3 is TGTGCCAGCAGGGGGTTTGCGGGCGGGGAGCTGTTTTTT. Protein sequence: CASRGFAGGELFF.

This clonotype has ten or more counts. The V gene is TRBV6-1, the J gene TRBJ2-3; TRBD1 matches at 8 bases. There are 15 residues in the CDR3. Germline CDR1 reads MNHNS; CDR2 reads SASEGT. The V gene end was trimmed by 5 bases and the J gene end by 2 bases; junction bases not matched to a gene: 6. The CDR3 DNA is TGTGCCAGCAGTCCCCGGGACAGGACCACAGATACGCAGTATTTT. Amino acid sequence: CASSPRDRTTDTQYF.

This clonotype was seen a single time. One base away lies a much larger clone, so this may be a sequencing read error. The chain links TRBV12-3 or TRBV12-4 to TRBJ2-5; D may be TRBD2 (5 bases). The length of the CDR3 is 14 residues. Trimming left V 10 bases short and J 1 base short, with 16 bases between. CDR3 in amino acids: CANTEGPSQETQYF. As DNA, the CDR3 is TGTGCCAACACTGAGGGTCCTAGCCAAGAGACCCAGTACTTC.

This chain joins TRBV9 and TRBJ1-3; 8 bases line up with TRBD1. CDR3 length: 15 residues. From germline, CDR1 is SGDLS and CDR2 YYNGEE. V shed 0 bases, J shed 2 bases, and the junction held 1 base outside the gene matches. Written as DNA, the CDR3 is TGTGCCAGCAGCGTAGCGGGACAGGCTGGAAACACCATATATTTT. The encoded protein is CASSVAGQAGNTIYF.

Details on this clonotype: At one end the junction does not follow the germline gene, possibly because of a read error. The V and J genes are TRBV6-1 and TRBJ2-2; 7 positions match TRBD2. Germline CDR1 reads MNHNS; CDR2 reads SASEGT. CDR3 length equals 13 residues. The CDR3 loop reads CASREAGTGELFF. CDR3 sequence (DNA): TGTGCCAGCAGGGAAGCGGGAACCGGGGAGCTGTTTTTT.